This T cell receptor beta chain was identified in a study of metastatic and nonmetastatic thyroid tumors. Per the study methods: Using the CDR3 differences seen across clinicopathological groups, the authors built a distant-metastasis classifier for papillary thyroid cancer, which was meant to discriminate distant-metastatic patients. TCRdb redid the clone calls on the PCR reads using MiXCR. The V and J calls were determined by TCRdb, not by the authors. The table includes under 35,000 clones, approximately 31% detected once. Findings and caveats of the study: Malignant tumors reportedly showed significantly higher TCR beta diversity than benign nodules in both blood and tumor.

The table lists this clone with a few counts. Its cognate antigen is unknown. Possible read error: a much larger clone is one base away. Before thyroid surgery, none of the patients had received any treatment. Germline V lookup: CDR1 SNHLY, CDR2 FYNNEI. The CDR3 has 12 amino acids. The rearrangement joins TRBV2 to TRBJ2-3, with a possible D match to TRBD2 (5 bases). The source of this sequence is a female donor with papillary thyroid cancer or a benign thyroid nodule (not recorded which). Some clones in this sample may be carry-over from other donors' samples. Sequencing was done on a sample of blood. The CDR3 nucleotides read TGTGCCAGCACTGCTAGCACAGATGCGCAGTATTTT. Translated, it gives CASTASTDAQYF.